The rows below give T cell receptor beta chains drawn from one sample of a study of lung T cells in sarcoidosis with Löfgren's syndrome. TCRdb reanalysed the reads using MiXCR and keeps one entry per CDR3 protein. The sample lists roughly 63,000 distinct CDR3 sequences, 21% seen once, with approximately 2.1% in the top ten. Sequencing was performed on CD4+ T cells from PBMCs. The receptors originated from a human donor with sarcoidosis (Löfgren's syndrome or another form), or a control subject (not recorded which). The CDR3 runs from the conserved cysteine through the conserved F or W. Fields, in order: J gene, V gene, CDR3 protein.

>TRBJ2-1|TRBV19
CASSTLGWRETRVEQFF
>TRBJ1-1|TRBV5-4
CASSLQGVTEAFF
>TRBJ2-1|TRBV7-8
CASSSDPYNEQFF
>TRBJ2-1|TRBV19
CASHGGSSSYNEQFF
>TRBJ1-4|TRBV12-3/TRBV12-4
CASSASNRGETNEKLFF
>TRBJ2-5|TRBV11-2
CASSPDSPTTQYF
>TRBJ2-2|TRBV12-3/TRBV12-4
CASSLIPESTGELFF
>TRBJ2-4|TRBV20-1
CSAPGTAENIQYF
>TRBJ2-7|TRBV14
CASSQARLLYEQYF
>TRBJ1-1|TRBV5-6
CASSLVGGETEAFF
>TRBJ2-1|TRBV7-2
CASSPHKFLGGRALYNEQFF
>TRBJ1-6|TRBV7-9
CASSLGDRRNSPLHF
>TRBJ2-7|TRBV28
CASSLAEAEQYF
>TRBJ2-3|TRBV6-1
CAIRSGRHTDTQYF
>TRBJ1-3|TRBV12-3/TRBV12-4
CASLLGAAGRNTIYF
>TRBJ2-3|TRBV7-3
CASGLREHTDTQYF
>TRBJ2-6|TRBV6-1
CASNRATGANVLTF
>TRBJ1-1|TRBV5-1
CASHSRVNTEAFF
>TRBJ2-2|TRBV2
CASSRWTGELFF
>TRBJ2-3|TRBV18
CASSRKLAGTDTQYF
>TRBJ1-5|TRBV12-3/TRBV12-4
CASTLGQVNQPQHF
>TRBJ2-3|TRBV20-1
CSAENREGVTDTQYF
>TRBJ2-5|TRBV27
CASSPIGEETQYF
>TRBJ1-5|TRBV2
CASSDKQSNQPQHF
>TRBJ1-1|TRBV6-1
CASSQTYRLVLAFF
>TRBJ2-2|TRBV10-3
CAISEWGGSYTGELFF
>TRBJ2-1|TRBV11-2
CASSFRTESYNEQFF
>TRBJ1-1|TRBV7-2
CASSLETGITTEAFF
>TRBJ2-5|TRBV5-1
CASSLGLEETQYF
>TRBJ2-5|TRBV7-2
CASSYMAREAETQYF
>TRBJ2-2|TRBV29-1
CSVRKREGSTGELFF
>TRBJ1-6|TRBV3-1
CASSPETGLGSPLHF
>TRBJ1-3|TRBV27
CASSSTALSSGNTIYF
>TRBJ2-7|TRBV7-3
CASSLGTGLYYEQYF
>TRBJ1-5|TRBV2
CASRATGDLQPQHF
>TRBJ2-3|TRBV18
CASSPAADTQYF
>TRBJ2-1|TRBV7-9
CTSSIQGSYNEQFF
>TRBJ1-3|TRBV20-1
CSARDPGTDGNTIYF
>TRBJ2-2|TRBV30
CAWSTIGSYGTGNTGELFF
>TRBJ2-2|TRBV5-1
CASSLKGRQGNTGELFF